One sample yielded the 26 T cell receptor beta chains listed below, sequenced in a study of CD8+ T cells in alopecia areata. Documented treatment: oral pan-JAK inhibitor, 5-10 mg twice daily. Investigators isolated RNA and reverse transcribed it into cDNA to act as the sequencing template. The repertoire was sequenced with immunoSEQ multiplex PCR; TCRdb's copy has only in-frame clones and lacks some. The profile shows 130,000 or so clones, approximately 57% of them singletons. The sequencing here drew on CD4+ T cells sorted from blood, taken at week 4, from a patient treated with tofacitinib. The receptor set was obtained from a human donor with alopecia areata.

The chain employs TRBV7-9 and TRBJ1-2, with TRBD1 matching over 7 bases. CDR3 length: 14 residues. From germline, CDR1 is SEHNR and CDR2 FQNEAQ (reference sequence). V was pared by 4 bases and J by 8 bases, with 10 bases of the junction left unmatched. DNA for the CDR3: TGTGCCAGCAGCTCACAGACAGGGCCTCGAGGCTACACCTTC. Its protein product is CASSSQTGPRGYTF.

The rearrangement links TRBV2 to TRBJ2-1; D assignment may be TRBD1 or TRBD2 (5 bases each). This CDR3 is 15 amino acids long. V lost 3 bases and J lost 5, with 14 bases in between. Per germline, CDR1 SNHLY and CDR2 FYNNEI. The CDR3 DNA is TGTGCCAGCAGTGAGACGTGGGGGAACCACAATGAGCAGTTCTTC. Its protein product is CASSETWGNHNEQFF.

In nucleotides, the CDR3 is TGCAGCGGGCGGCTAGGGCTGAGGCAAGAGACCCAGTACTTC. It translates to CSGRLGLRQETQYF. The chain recombines TRBV29-1 with TRBJ2-5; no definite D call. This CDR3 is 14 amino acids long. The V gene lost 7 bases and the J gene lost 2 bases, with 17 bases spanning the gap. Germline V CDR1 and CDR2: SQVTM, ANQGSEA.

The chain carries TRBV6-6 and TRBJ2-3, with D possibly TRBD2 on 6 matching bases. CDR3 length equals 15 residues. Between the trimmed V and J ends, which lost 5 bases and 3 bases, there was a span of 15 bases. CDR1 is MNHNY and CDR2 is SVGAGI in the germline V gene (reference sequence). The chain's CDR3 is CASSTGGPGTDTQYF. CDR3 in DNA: TGTGCCAGCAGTACAGGAGGGCCCGGGACAGATACGCAGTATTTT.

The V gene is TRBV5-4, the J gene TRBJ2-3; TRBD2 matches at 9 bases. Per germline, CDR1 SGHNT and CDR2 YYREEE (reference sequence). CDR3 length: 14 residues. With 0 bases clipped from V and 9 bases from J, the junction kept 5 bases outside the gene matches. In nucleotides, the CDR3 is TGTGCCAGCAGCTTGGGACTAGCGGTGGACACGCAGTATTTT. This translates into CASSLGLAVDTQYF.

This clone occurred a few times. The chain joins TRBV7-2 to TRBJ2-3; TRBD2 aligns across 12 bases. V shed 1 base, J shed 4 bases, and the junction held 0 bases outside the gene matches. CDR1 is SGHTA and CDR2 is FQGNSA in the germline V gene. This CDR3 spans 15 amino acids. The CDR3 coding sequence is TGTGCCAGCAGCTTAGGACTAGCGGGGGCAGATACGCAGTATTTT. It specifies CASSLGLAGADTQYF. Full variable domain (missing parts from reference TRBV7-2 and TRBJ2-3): GAGVSQSPSNKVTEKGKDVELRCDPISGHTALYWYRQSLGQGLEFLIYFQGNSAPDKSGLPSDRFSAERTGGSVSTLTIQRTQQEDSAVYLCASSLGLAGADTQYFGPGTRLTVL.

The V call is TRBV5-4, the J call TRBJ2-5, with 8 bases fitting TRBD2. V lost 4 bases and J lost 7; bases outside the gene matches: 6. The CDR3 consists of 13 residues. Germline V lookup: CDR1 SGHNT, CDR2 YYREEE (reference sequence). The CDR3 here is CASSVGGAGTQYF. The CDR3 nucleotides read TGTGCCAGCAGCGTCGGGGGGGCAGGGACCCAGTACTTC.

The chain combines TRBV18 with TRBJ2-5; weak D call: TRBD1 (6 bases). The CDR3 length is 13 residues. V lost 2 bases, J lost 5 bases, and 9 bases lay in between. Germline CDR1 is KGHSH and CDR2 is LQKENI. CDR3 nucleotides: TGTGCCAGCTCACCAGCGCAGGGGGAGACCCAGTACTTC. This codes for CASSPAQGETQYF.

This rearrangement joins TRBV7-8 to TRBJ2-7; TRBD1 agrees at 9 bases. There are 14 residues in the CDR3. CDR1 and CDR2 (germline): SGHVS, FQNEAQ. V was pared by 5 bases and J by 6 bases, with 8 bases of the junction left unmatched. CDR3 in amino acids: CASSPVRTGVEQYF. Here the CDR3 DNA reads TGTGCCAGCAGCCCAGTGAGGACAGGGGTCGAGCAGTACTTC.

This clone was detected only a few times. CDR3 in DNA: TGTGCCAGCAGCGTTAACATAAACTATGGCTACACCTTC. Its protein is CASSVNINYGYTF. The chain couples TRBV9 to TRBJ1-2; D gene ambiguous. CDR3 length: 13 residues. The germline V and J ends were trimmed by 2 bases and 2 bases, with 7 bases remaining between them. Germline loops: CDR1 SGDLS, CDR2 YYNGEE.

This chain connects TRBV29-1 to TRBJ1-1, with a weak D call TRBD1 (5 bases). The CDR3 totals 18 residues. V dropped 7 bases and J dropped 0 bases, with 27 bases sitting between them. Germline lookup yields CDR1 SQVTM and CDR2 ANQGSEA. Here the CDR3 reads CSAQSPRGGGVLNTEAFF. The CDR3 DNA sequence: TGCAGCGCCCAGTCCCCACGTGGGGGAGGGGTTTTGAACACTGAAGCTTTCTTT.

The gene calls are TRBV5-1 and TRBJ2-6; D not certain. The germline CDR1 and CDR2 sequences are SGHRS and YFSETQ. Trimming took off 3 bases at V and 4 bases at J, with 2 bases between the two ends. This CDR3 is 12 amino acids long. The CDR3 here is CASSYGANVLTF. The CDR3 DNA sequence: TGCGCCAGCAGCTACGGGGCCAACGTCCTGACTTTC.

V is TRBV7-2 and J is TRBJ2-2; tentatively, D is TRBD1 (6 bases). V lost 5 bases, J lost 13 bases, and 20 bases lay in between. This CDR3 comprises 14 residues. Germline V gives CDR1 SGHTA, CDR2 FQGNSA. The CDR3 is CASSPRPGALGLFF. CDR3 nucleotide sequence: TGTGCCAGCAGCCCGAGACCAGGGGCGTTGGGGCTGTTTTTT.

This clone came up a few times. The CDR3 region has the DNA TGTGCCAGCAGCTTAGAGGTGGACAATGAGCAGTTCTTC. Translation gives CASSLEVDNEQFF. This rearrangement joins TRBV7-2 to TRBJ2-1; D gene uncertain. CDR3 length: 13 amino acids. V was pared by 1 base and J by 5 bases, with 6 bases between. Germline V lookup: CDR1 SGHTA, CDR2 FQGNSA.

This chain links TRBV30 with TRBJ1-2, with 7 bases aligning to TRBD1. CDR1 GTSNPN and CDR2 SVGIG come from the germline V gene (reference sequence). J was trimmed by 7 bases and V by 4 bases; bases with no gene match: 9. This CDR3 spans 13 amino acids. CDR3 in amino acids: CAWTPGGRSGYTF. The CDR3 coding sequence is TGTGCCTGGACCCCAGGGGGGCGAAGTGGCTACACCTTC.

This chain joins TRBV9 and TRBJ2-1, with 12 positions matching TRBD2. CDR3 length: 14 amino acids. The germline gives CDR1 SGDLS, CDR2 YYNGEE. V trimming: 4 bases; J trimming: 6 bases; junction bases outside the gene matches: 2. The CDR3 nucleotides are TGTGCCAGCAGCCAGACTAGCGGGGGCAATGAGCAGTTCTTC. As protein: CASSQTSGGNEQFF. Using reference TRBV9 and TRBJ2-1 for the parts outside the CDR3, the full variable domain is DSGVTQTPKHLITATGQRVTLRCSPRSGDLSVYWYQQSLDQGLQFLIQYYNGEERAKGNILERFSAQQFPDLHSELNLSSLELGDSALYFCASSQTSGGNEQFFGPGTRLTVL.

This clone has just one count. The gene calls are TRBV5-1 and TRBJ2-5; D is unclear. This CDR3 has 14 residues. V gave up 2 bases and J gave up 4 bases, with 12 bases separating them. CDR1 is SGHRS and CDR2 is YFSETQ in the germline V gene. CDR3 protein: CASSFDLPGETQYF. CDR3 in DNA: TGCGCCAGCAGCTTTGACCTGCCGGGAGAGACCCAGTACTTC.

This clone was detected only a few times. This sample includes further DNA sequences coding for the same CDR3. The CDR3 nucleotides read TGCGCCAGCAGCTTGGATCACCAAAACACTGAAGCTTTCTTT. This codes for CASSLDHQNTEAFF. The gene calls are TRBV5-1 and TRBJ1-1; D not resolved. Germline V lookup: CDR1 SGHRS, CDR2 YFSETQ. Trimming took off 0 bases at V and 2 bases at J, with 8 bases between the two ends. The CDR3 runs 14 residues.

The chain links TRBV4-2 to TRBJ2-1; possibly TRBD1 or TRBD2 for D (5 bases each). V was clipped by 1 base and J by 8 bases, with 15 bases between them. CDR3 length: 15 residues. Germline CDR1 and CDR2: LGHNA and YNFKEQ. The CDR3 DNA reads TGTGCCAGCAGCCAAGTCTGGGTGGGGGTTGATGAGCAGTTCTTC. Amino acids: CASSQVWVGVDEQFF.

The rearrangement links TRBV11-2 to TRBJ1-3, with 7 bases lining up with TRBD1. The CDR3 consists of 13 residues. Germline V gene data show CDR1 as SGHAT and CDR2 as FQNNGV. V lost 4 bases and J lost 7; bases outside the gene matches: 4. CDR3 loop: CASSSDRVNTIYF. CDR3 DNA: TGTGCCAGCAGCTCCGACAGGGTTAACACCATATATTTT.

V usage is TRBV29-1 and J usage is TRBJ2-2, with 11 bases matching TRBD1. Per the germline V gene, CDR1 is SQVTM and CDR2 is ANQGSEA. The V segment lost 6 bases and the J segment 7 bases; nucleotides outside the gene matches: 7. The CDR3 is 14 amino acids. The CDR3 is CSVQGQGVVGELFF. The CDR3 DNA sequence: TGCAGCGTGCAGGGACAGGGGGTAGTCGGGGAGCTGTTTTTT.

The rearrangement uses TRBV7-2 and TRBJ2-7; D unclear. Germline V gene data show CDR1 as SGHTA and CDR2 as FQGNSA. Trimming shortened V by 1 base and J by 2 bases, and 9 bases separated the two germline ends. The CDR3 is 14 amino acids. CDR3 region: CASSLVAVPYEQYF. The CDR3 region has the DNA TGTGCCAGCAGCTTAGTTGCAGTACCCTACGAGCAGTACTTC.

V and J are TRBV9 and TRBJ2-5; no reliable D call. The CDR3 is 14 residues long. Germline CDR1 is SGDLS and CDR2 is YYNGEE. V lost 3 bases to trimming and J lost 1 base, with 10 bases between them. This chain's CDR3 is CASSATGRQETQYF. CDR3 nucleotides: TGTGCCAGCAGCGCTACCGGGCGCCAAGAGACCCAGTACTTC. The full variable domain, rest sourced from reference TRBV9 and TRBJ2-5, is DSGVTQTPKHLITATGQRVTLRCSPRSGDLSVYWYQQSLDQGLQFLIQYYNGEERAKGNILERFSAQQFPDLHSELNLSSLELGDSALYFCASSATGRQETQYFGPGTRLLVL.

CDR3 in DNA: TGCGCCAGCAGCTTGGCCGTGGGGATCTCCTACAATGAGCAGTTCTTC. Amino acids: CASSLAVGISYNEQFF. This sequence joins TRBV5-1 and TRBJ2-1; D is unresolved. The V end lost 0 bases, the J end lost 0 bases, and 10 bases lay between the germline ends. The germline CDR1 and CDR2 sequences are SGHRS and YFSETQ. The CDR3 runs to 16 residues.

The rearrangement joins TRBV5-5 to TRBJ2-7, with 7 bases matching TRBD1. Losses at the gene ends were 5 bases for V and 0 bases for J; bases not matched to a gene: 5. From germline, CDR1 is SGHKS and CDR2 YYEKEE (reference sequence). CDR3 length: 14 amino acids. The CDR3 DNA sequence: TGTGCCAGCAGTCCGACAGGGACCTCCTACGAGCAGTACTTC. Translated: CASSPTGTSYEQYF.

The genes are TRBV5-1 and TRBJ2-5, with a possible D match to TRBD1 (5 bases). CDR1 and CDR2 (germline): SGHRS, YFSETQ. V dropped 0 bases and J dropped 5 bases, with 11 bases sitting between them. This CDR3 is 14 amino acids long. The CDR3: CASSLGRGGETQYF. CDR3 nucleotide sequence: TGCGCCAGCAGCTTGGGTAGGGGCGGTGAGACCCAGTACTTC.